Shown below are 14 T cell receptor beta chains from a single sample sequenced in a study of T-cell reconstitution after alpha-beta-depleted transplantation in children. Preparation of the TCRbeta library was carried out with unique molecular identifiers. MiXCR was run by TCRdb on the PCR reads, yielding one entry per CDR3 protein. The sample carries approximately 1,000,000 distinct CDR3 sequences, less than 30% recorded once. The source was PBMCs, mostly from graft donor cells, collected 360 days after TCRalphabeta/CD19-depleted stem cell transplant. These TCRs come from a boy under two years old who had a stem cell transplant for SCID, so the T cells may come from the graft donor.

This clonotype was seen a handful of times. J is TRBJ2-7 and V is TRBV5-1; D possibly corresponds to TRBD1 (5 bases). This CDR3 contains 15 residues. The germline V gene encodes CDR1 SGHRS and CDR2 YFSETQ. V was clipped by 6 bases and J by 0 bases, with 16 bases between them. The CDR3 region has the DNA TGCGCCAGCATGGTCTCCGGACACGGCTCCTACGAGCAGTACTTC. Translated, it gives CASMVSGHGSYEQYF.

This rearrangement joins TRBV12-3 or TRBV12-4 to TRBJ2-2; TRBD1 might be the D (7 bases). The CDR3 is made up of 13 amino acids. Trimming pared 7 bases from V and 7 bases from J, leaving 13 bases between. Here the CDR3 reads CASTSGGHGELFF. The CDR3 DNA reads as TGTGCCAGCACCTCAGGGGGGCACGGGGAGCTGTTTTTT.

The DNA of the CDR3 is TGCGCCAGCAGCCAATCTCGGACAGCCCAAGAGACCCAGTACTTC. It yields the protein CASSQSRTAQETQYF. The chain couples TRBV4-1 to TRBJ2-5, with a possible D match to TRBD1 (6 bases). The CDR3 has 15 residues. Germline V gene sequence: CDR1 MGHRA, CDR2 YSYEKL. Trimming took 2 bases from V and 1 from J, leaving 11 bases between them.

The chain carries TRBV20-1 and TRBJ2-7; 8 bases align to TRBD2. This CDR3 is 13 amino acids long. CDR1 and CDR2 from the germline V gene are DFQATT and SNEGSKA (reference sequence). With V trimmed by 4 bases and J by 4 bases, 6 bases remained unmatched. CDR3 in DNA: TGCAGTGCTATGGTGGCTAGCGGGTACGAGCAGTACTTC. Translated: CSAMVASGYEQYF.

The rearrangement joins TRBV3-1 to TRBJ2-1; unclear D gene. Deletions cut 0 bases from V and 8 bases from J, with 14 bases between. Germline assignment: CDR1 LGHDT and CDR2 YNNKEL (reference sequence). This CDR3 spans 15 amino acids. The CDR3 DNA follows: TGTGCCAGCAGCCAAGATTCCGGGTTCAAGGATGAGCAGTTCTTC. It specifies CASSQDSGFKDEQFF.

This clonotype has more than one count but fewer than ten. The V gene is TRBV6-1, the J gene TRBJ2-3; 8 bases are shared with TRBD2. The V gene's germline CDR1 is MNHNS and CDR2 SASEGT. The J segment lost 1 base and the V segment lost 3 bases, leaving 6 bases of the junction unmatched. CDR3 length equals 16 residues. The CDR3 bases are TGTGCCAGCAGTGAGGGAACTAGCGGACGCACAGATACGCAGTATTTT. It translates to CASSEGTSGRTDTQYF.

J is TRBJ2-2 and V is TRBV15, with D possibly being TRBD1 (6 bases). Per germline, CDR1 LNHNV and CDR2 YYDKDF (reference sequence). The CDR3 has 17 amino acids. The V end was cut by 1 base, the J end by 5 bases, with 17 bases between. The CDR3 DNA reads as TGTGCCACCAGCAGAGTTGAAGGGACAAAGGGGACCGGGGAGCTGTTTTTT. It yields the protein CATSRVEGTKGTGELFF.

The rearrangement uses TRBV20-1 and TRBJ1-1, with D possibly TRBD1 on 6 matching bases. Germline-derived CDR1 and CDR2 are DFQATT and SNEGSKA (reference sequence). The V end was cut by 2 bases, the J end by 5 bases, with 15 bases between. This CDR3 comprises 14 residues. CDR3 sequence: CSARPDSQGTEAFF. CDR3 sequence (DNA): TGCAGTGCTAGACCTGACTCTCAGGGGACTGAAGCTTTCTTT.

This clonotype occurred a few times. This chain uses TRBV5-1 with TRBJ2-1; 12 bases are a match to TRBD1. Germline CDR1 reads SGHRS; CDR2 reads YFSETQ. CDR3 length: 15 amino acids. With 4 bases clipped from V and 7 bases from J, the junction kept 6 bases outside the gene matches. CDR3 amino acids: CASSLGTGGLNEQFF. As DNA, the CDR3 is TGCGCCAGCAGCCTCGGGACAGGGGGCTTAAATGAGCAGTTCTTC. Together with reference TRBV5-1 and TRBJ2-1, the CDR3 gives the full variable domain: KAGVTQTPRYLIKTRGQQVTLSCSPISGHRSVSWYQQTPGQGLQFLFEYFSETQRNKGNFPGRFSGRQFSNSRSEMNVSTLELGDSALYLCASSLGTGGLNEQFFGPGTRLTVL.

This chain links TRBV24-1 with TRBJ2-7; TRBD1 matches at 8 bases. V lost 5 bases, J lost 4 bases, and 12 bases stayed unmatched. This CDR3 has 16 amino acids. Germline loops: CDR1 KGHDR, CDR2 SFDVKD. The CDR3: CATSALQGVRRYEQYF. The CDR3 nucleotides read TGTGCCACCAGTGCATTACAGGGGGTACGGCGTTACGAGCAGTACTTC.

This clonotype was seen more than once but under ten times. For the CDR3, the DNA is TGCAGTGCTAGAGATCAGTTGGCAGGGAAAGAGACCCAGTACTTC. This codes for CSARDQLAGKETQYF. The rearrangement uses TRBV20-1 and TRBJ2-5; tentative D call: TRBD1 (5 bases). The V end was cut by 0 bases, the J end by 3 bases, with 14 bases between. The CDR3 spans 15 residues. Germline V CDR1 and CDR2: DFQATT, SNEGSKA (reference sequence).

The CDR3 here is CSAREPGPKETQYF. CDR3 bases: TGCAGTGCTAGAGAACCGGGGCCCAAGGAGACCCAGTACTTC. The chain links TRBV20-1 to TRBJ2-5, with D tentatively TRBD1 or TRBD2 (5 bases each). Germline V lookup: CDR1 DFQATT, CDR2 SNEGSKA (reference sequence). V lost 0 bases, J lost 5 bases, and 13 bases lay in between. This CDR3 comprises 14 residues.

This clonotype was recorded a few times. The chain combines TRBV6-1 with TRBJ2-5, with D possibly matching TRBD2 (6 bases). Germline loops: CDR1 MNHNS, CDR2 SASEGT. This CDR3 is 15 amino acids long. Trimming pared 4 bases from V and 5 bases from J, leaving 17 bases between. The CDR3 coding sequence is TGTGCCAGCAGTGGAAACGGACTCCGGGAGGAGACCCAGTACTTC. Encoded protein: CASSGNGLREETQYF.

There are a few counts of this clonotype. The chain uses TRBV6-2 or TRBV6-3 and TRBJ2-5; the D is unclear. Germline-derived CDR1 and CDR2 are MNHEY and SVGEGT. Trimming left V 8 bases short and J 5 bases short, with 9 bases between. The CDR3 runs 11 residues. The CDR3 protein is CASGYGETQYF. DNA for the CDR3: TGTGCCAGCGGATACGGGGAGACCCAGTACTTC.